This T cell receptor (beta chain) was sequenced for a study of early T cells in non-severe SARS-CoV-2 infection. Looking at the study overall: Sequencing was performed on bulk RNA from unsorted whole blood, leaving chains unpaired. Study results and caveats: Sequences matched to VDJdb favored anti-spike CD8 responses, while private and CD4 specificities were missed.

Germline CDR1 is MGHRA and CDR2 is YSYEKL. The CDR3 is made up of 12 amino acids. Trimming took 6 bases from V and 7 from J, leaving 13 bases between them. Individual cDNA molecules received unique molecular identifiers. TCRdb reanalysed the 5' RACE reads using MiXCR and keeps one entry per CDR3 protein. The table includes about 40,000 distinct CDR3 sequences, about 23% detected once. This clonotype has more than one count but fewer than ten. The antigen is unknown. This sequence originates from an adult who was a healthcare worker with PCR-confirmed SARS-CoV-2 infection or an uninfected control (not recorded which). The chain recombines TRBV4-1 with TRBJ2-7; D tentatively fits TRBD1 or TRBD2 (6 bases each). The material sequenced was whole blood, taken at baseline. CDR3 nucleotide sequence: TGCGCCAGCAGGGGGGCGGGGTTTGAGCAGTACTTC. Protein: CASRGAGFEQYF.